Shown below are 24 T cell receptor beta chains from a single sample sequenced in a study of T cells in Graves' hyperthyroidism and ophthalmopathy. Template material for amplifying TCR beta CDR3 regions consisted of RNA transcripts. A set of HTBI primers served as the primers for a first-round RT-PCR of the TCR CDR3. TCRdb reprocessed the multiplex PCR reads with MiXCR, giving one entry per CDR3 protein. The top ten hold about 11% of the sample, which has about 520,000 distinct CDR3 sequences, 24% seen once. Sequencing used blood. All receptors come from a woman aged 25 to 39 with Graves' ophthalmopathy.

This clonotype has a handful of counts. V is TRBV6-1 and J is TRBJ2-2; 7 bases are shared with TRBD2. Unmatched junction bases numbered 4, after V lost 2 bases and J lost 7 bases. CDR1 and CDR2 from the germline V gene are MNHNS and SASEGT. This CDR3 region has 14 residues. This CDR3 reads CASSELSGGGELFF. The DNA of the CDR3 is TGTGCCAGCAGTGAACTTTCGGGAGGCGGGGAGCTGTTTTTT.

This clonotype was recorded at least ten times. The chain has TRBV6-4 and TRBJ1-1; D ambiguous. The CDR3 has 13 amino acids. Germline CDR1 reads MRHNA; CDR2 reads SNTAGT. The V and J ends lost 3 bases and 5 bases respectively, with 10 bases between them. CDR3 in amino acids: CASSESARTEAFF. DNA for the CDR3: TGTGCCAGCAGTGAATCGGCGCGGACTGAAGCTTTCTTT.

At least ten counts were recorded for this clonotype. J is TRBJ1-5 and V is TRBV19; D unresolved. Trimming pared 3 bases from V and 0 bases from J, leaving 9 bases between. Germline-derived CDR1 and CDR2 are LNHDA and SQIVND (reference sequence). This CDR3 spans 15 amino acids. The CDR3 DNA follows: TGTGCCAGTAGTATCAGAGCCGATAGCAATCAGCCCCAGCATTTT. Protein: CASSIRADSNQPQHF. The full variable domain, rest sourced from reference TRBV19 and TRBJ1-5, is DGGITQSPKYLFRKEGQNVTLSCEQNLNHDAMYWYRQDPGQGLRLIYYSQIVNDFQKGDIAEGYSVSREKKESFPLTVTSAQKNPTAFYLCASSIRADSNQPQHFGDGTRLSIL.

The chain uses TRBV10-3 and TRBJ2-2, with 11 bases aligning to TRBD2. V lost 4 bases, J lost 4 bases, and 2 bases stayed unmatched. Per germline, CDR1 ENHRY and CDR2 SYGVKD. The CDR3 spans 15 residues. The CDR3 loop reads CAISVGTSGTGELFF. The CDR3, as DNA: TGTGCCATCAGTGTCGGGACTAGCGGCACCGGGGAGCTGTTTTTT.

This clonotype turned up a few times. J is TRBJ1-1 and V is TRBV7-2; D is unclear. Germline assignment: CDR1 SGHTA and CDR2 FQGNSA. Trimming cost V 5 bases and J 10 bases, with 14 bases left between them. This CDR3 is built from 12 residues. The CDR3 loop reads CASSPRSYPAFF. CDR3 DNA sequence: TGTGCCAGCAGCCCCCGTTCGTACCCAGCTTTCTTT.

In its sample, this clonotype was seen many times. This CDR3 is CAIRDGTGGYGYTF. The CDR3 DNA reads TGTGCCATCAGAGACGGGACAGGGGGCTATGGCTACACCTTC. The chain joins TRBV10-3 to TRBJ1-2, with 11 bases fitting TRBD1. CDR3 size: 14 residues. The J segment lost 4 bases and the V segment lost 6 bases, leaving 4 bases of the junction unmatched. The germline gives CDR1 ENHRY, CDR2 SYGVKD.

This clonotype was seen ten or more times. This chain connects TRBV2 to TRBJ2-7; D is possibly TRBD2 (5 bases). Deletions cut 6 bases from V and 0 bases from J, with 12 bases between. This CDR3 comprises 14 residues. Germline V CDR1 and CDR2: SNHLY, FYNNEI. For the CDR3, the DNA is TGTGCCAGCAGGGGCTCGGGGAGCTCCTACGAGCAGTACTTC. Protein product: CASRGSGSSYEQYF. Combining the CDR3 with reference TRBV2 and TRBJ2-7 gives the whole variable domain EPEVTQTPSHQVTQMGQEVILRCVPISNHLYFYWYRQILGQKVEFLVSFYNNEISEKSEIFDDQFSVERPDGSNFTLKIRSTKLEDSAMYFCASRGSGSSYEQYFGPGTRLTVT.

This clonotype has ten or more counts. The J gene is TRBJ1-2, the V gene TRBV20-1; no reliable D call. Trimming shortened V by 0 bases and J by 8 bases, and 16 bases separated the two germline ends. Germline V gives CDR1 DFQATT, CDR2 SNEGSKA (reference sequence). CDR3 length: 14 residues. The CDR3 coding sequence is TGCAGTGCTAGAGAAGCGGACGGTTCGGGCGGCTACACCTTC. It specifies CSAREADGSGGYTF.

This clonotype occurred many times. The gene calls are TRBV11-2 and TRBJ2-7, with no clear D. Germline V gene data show CDR1 as SGHAT and CDR2 as FQNNGV. The V gene lost 5 bases and the J gene lost 2 bases, with 13 bases spanning the gap. The CDR3 has 14 residues. CDR3: CASSSNFGPYEQYF. Here the CDR3 DNA reads TGTGCCAGCAGCAGCAACTTTGGGCCCTACGAGCAGTACTTC.

This clonotype was detected many times. The J gene is TRBJ2-5, the V gene TRBV28; no clear D gene. V dropped 5 bases and J dropped 9 bases, with 22 bases sitting between them. CDR1 is MDHEN, CDR2 SYDVKM, per germline. The CDR3 runs 15 residues. The CDR3 sequence: CASSRPGVQVVAQYF. The CDR3 bases are TGTGCCAGCAGTCGGCCAGGAGTCCAGGTGGTAGCCCAGTACTTC. The variable domain in full, completed from reference TRBV28 and TRBJ2-5, reads DVKVTQSSRYLVKRTGEKVFLECVQDMDHENMFWYRQDPGLGLRLIYFSYDVKMKEKGDIPEGYSVSREKKERFSLILESASTNQTSMYLCASSRPGVQVVAQYFGPGTRLLVL.

The V and J genes are TRBV28 and TRBJ1-1; D remains unclear. CDR1 MDHEN and CDR2 SYDVKM come from the germline V gene. Trimming cost V 3 bases and J 6 bases, with 11 bases left between them. This CDR3 is built from 13 residues. CDR3 DNA sequence: TGTGCCAGCAGTTTTGAGGGTTTCTCTGAAGCTTTCTTT. Translating gives CASSFEGFSEAFF.

This clonotype was counted many times. V and J are TRBV11-2 and TRBJ2-3; D call uncertain. Germline V CDR1 and CDR2: SGHAT, FQNNGV. The V gene lost 2 bases and the J gene lost 8 bases, with 11 bases spanning the gap. This CDR3 comprises 13 residues. As DNA, the CDR3 is TGTGCCAGCAGCTTACTTTCGTTGGCTACGCAGTATTTT. As protein: CASSLLSLATQYF. The variable domain in full, with the rest retrieved from reference TRBV11-2 and TRBJ2-3, is EAGVAQSPRYKIIEKRQSVAFWCNPISGHATLYWYQQILGQGPKLLIQFQNNGVVDDSQLPKDRFSAERLKGVDSTLKIQPAKLEDSAVYLCASSLLSLATQYFGPGTRLTVL.

This clonotype was seen a single time. V and J are TRBV30 and TRBJ2-2, with no clear D. Germline V gene lookup returns CDR1 GTSNPN and CDR2 SVGIG (reference sequence). V was pared by 4 bases and J by 6 bases, with 9 bases between. The CDR3 runs to 12 residues. The CDR3 DNA reads as TGTGCCTGGAACCTAGGGCCCGGGGAGCTGTTTTTT. Its protein product is CAWNLGPGELFF. The full variable domain, rest sourced from reference TRBV30 and TRBJ2-2, is SQTIHQWPATLVQPVGSPLSLECTVEGTSNPNLYWYRQAAGRGLQLLFYSVGIGQISSEVPQNLSASRPQDRQFILSSKKLLLSDSGFYLCAWNLGPGELFFGEGSRLTVL.

This clonotype was observed a handful of times. The DNA for the CDR3 is TGTGCCAGCAGTTTGGAACCCCAGGGGTTGAACACTGAAGCTTTCTTT. Translating it yields CASSLEPQGLNTEAFF. V is TRBV28 and J is TRBJ1-1; the D gene is possibly TRBD1 (6 bases). Trimming removed 3 bases at V and 0 bases at J, with 14 bases between. The CDR3 runs 16 residues. Germline values: CDR1 MDHEN, CDR2 SYDVKM.

This chain links TRBV28 with TRBJ1-2; tentatively, D is TRBD1 (5 bases). This CDR3 contains 13 residues. Trimming stripped 3 bases from V and 6 bases from J, with 11 bases between. In germline, CDR1 is MDHEN, CDR2 SYDVKM. The CDR3 reads CASSFGTFDGYTF. The CDR3 DNA reads TGTGCCAGCAGTTTCGGGACGTTTGATGGCTACACCTTC.

The genes are TRBV2 and TRBJ2-5; D is uncertain. CDR3 length equals 15 residues. V was pared by 8 bases and J by 1 base, with 17 bases between. Looked up from germline, CDR1 is SNHLY and CDR2 is FYNNEI. The CDR3 is CASCGVPSRQETQYF. The CDR3 DNA is TGTGCCAGCTGTGGGGTCCCGAGTCGCCAAGAGACCCAGTACTTC.

There are many counts of this clonotype. CDR3 in DNA: TGTGCCAGCAGTCCAGAACAGGGGAATTGGTATCAGCCCCAGCATTTT. Translated: CASSPEQGNWYQPQHF. This chain uses TRBV28 with TRBJ1-5; 7 positions agree with TRBD1. The V and J ends lost 5 bases and 5 bases, in that order; junction bases with no gene match: 12. Per germline, CDR1 MDHEN and CDR2 SYDVKM. The CDR3 spans 16 residues.

This clonotype was seen at least ten times. This chain uses TRBV6-5 with TRBJ2-2; perhaps TRBD2 as D (5 bases). From germline, CDR1 is MNHEY and CDR2 SVGAGI. Trimming removed 2 bases from V and 5 bases from J, with 9 bases in between. The CDR3 is made up of 14 amino acids. The CDR3 DNA reads TGTGCCAGCAGTTACGAGGGAGCTACCGGGGAGCTGTTTTTT. It encodes CASSYEGATGELFF.

The chain couples TRBV5-1 to TRBJ1-1; TRBD1 might be the D (5 bases). The V gene lost 4 bases and the J gene lost 0 bases, with 13 bases spanning the gap. The CDR3 has 15 residues. Germline loops: CDR1 SGHRS, CDR2 YFSETQ. The CDR3, as DNA: TGCGCCAGCAGCGGGGCAGGCCTTATGAACACTGAAGCTTTCTTT. It encodes CASSGAGLMNTEAFF.

This clonotype came up a few times. The J gene is TRBJ1-5, the V gene TRBV20-1; D may be TRBD1 (5 bases). CDR1 and CDR2 (germline): DFQATT, SNEGSKA (reference sequence). The length of the CDR3 is 12 residues. Deletions cut 6 bases from V and 6 bases from J, with 12 bases between. The CDR3 DNA sequence: TGCAGTGCCCAACGGGGACTTCAGCCCCAGCATTTT. Its translation is CSAQRGLQPQHF.

This chain joins TRBV20-1 and TRBJ2-5, with 8 bases fitting TRBD2. V was clipped by 5 bases and J by 2 bases; unmatched bases: 19. Germline assignment: CDR1 DFQATT and CDR2 SNEGSKA (reference sequence). The CDR3 runs 18 residues. The DNA for the CDR3 is TGCAGTGCTTATCCGGGACTAGTGGTCCGGGGACGACAAGAGACCCAGTACTTC. The encoded protein is CSAYPGLVVRGRQETQYF.

In this sample, this clonotype turned up many times. The J gene is TRBJ1-1, the V gene TRBV3-1; D is possibly TRBD1 (5 bases). In germline, CDR1 is LGHDT, CDR2 YNNKEL (reference sequence). The CDR3 has 15 residues. V shed 0 bases and J shed 1 base, with 9 bases lying between them. CDR3 nucleotide sequence: TGTGCCAGCAGCCAAGAGGACACGGCGAACACTGAAGCTTTCTTT. Amino acids: CASSQEDTANTEAFF.

This clonotype has a handful of counts. The chain is built from TRBV25-1 and TRBJ2-7; tentatively, D is TRBD1 (6 bases). CDR1 and CDR2 from the germline V gene are MGHDK and SYGVNS. Trimming cost V 8 bases and J 5 bases, with 22 bases left between them. The CDR3 contains 15 residues. The CDR3, as DNA: TGTGCCAGCGGGGGTTTTGGGCAGGGGATCAACGAGCAGTACTTC. Translated: CASGGFGQGINEQYF.

This clonotype has a count of ten or more. The J gene is TRBJ1-3, the V gene TRBV19; D call uncertain. Germline CDR1 and CDR2: LNHDA and SQIVND (reference sequence). This CDR3 has 14 residues. Trimming stripped 9 bases from V and 4 bases from J, with 16 bases between. Written as DNA, the CDR3 is TGTGCCAGCACTCAGGACCACTGGGGAAACACCATATATTTT. Protein: CASTQDHWGNTIYF. Full variable domain (missing parts from reference TRBV19 and TRBJ1-3): DGGITQSPKYLFRKEGQNVTLSCEQNLNHDAMYWYRQDPGQGLRLIYYSQIVNDFQKGDIAEGYSVSREKKESFPLTVTSAQKNPTAFYLCASTQDHWGNTIYFGEGSWLTVV.